These 29 T cell receptor beta chains share one sample of origin, sequenced in a study of T-cell reconstitution after alpha-beta-depleted transplantation in children. Preparation of the TCRbeta library involved a method that used unique molecular identifiers. TCRdb redid the calling of the PCR reads with MiXCR, one entry per CDR3 protein. The table has about 420,000 distinct CDR3 sequences, 11% seen once. The sequencing here drew on PBMCs from the stem cell graft donor, taken from the stem cell graft. The receptor source for this set is a human donor who donated a stem cell graft to a child with acute myeloid leukemia.

This clonotype showed up just a few times. V usage is TRBV7-9 and J usage is TRBJ2-7, with D possibly matching TRBD2 (5 bases). The CDR3 runs to 12 residues. Trimming stripped 4 bases from V and 7 bases from J, with 11 bases between. The germline V gene encodes CDR1 SEHNR and CDR2 FQNEAQ (reference sequence). The CDR3 sequence: CASSSDWGEQYF. CDR3 nucleotides: TGTGCCAGCAGCTCGGACTGGGGAGAGCAGTACTTC.

This clonotype was picked up many times. This chain links TRBV5-1 with TRBJ1-5; 9 bases match TRBD1. The V gene end was trimmed by 1 base and the J gene end by 3 bases; junction bases not matched to a gene: 2. This CDR3 contains 15 residues. Germline V lookup: CDR1 SGHRS, CDR2 YFSETQ. CDR3 sequence reads: CASSLTGGFNQPQHF. The CDR3 coding sequence is TGCGCCAGCAGCTTGACAGGGGGCTTCAATCAGCCCCAGCATTTT.

In this sample, this clonotype turned up a few times. This CDR3 is CAAGPGPNTGELFF. CDR3 nucleotides: TGTGCCGCGGGACCGGGACCAAACACCGGGGAGCTGTTTTTT. This chain links TRBV10-3 with TRBJ2-2; perhaps TRBD2 as D (6 bases). The CDR3 is made up of 14 amino acids. Trimming took off 11 bases at V and 2 bases at J, with 15 bases between the two ends. Per germline, CDR1 ENHRY and CDR2 SYGVKD.

This clonotype was detected ten times or more. The V and J genes are TRBV7-2 and TRBJ2-5; 12 bases are a match to TRBD2. Germline V gene data show CDR1 as SGHTA and CDR2 as FQGNSA. Germline trimming cut 3 bases from V and 1 base from J; bases unmatched to any gene: 0. The CDR3 has 15 residues. The CDR3 reads CASSLTSGGQETQYF. The CDR3 nucleotides are TGTGCCAGCAGCTTGACTAGCGGGGGCCAAGAGACCCAGTACTTC.

There are many counts of this clonotype. The V and J genes are TRBV25-1 and TRBJ2-5; 9 nucleotides agree with TRBD1. The CDR3 is 13 amino acids. From germline, CDR1 is MGHDK and CDR2 SYGVNS. The ends lost 5 bases at V and 7 bases at J; junction bases unmatched: 5. The CDR3 reads CASSPRQGGTQYF. CDR3 DNA: TGTGCCAGCAGTCCCCGACAGGGGGGGACCCAGTACTTC.

This chain links TRBV5-1 with TRBJ2-3, with TRBD2 matching over 8 bases. J lost 3 bases, V lost 4 bases, and 10 bases had no gene match. This CDR3 spans 16 amino acids. Germline CDR1 reads SGHRS; CDR2 reads YFSETQ. The CDR3 nucleotides are TGCGCCAGCAGCCATGCTAGCGGGCCCCAAACAGATACGCAGTATTTT. Translated: CASSHASGPQTDTQYF. Variable domain in full (rest from reference TRBV5-1 and TRBJ2-3): KAGVTQTPRYLIKTRGQQVTLSCSPISGHRSVSWYQQTPGQGLQFLFEYFSETQRNKGNFPGRFSGRQFSNSRSEMNVSTLELGDSALYLCASSHASGPQTDTQYFGPGTRLTVL.

This clonotype was picked up a small number of times. The chain carries TRBV20-1 and TRBJ2-3; D is unclear. Looked up from germline, CDR1 is DFQATT and CDR2 is SNEGSKA (reference sequence). V lost 4 bases, J lost 4 bases, and 9 bases lay in between. The CDR3 extends over 12 amino acids. The CDR3 nucleotides read TGCAGTGCTAACCTAGAATCAGATACGCAGTATTTT. This translates into CSANLESDTQYF.

This clonotype has a handful of counts. V gene TRBV7-9 combines with J gene TRBJ1-3; 7 bases are shared with TRBD1. The CDR3 runs 16 residues. Germline V gene data show CDR1 as SEHNR and CDR2 as FQNEAQ (reference sequence). Unmatched junction bases numbered 9, after V lost 5 bases and J lost 2 bases. The CDR3 sequence is CASSQTRDSPGNTIYF. DNA of the CDR3: TGTGCCAGCAGCCAGACCCGGGACAGCCCTGGAAACACCATATATTTT.

The V and J genes are TRBV7-2 and TRBJ1-1; D is unresolved. The V gene's germline CDR1 is SGHTA and CDR2 FQGNSA. The CDR3 totals 14 residues. The ends were cut back, 5 bases at V and 7 bases at J, with 17 bases in the middle. CDR3 residues: CASSPRTWPGEAFF. DNA of the CDR3: TGTGCCAGCAGCCCTCGAACGTGGCCCGGTGAAGCTTTCTTT.

The chain is built from TRBV7-9 and TRBJ1-6, with D unresolved. The CDR3 totals 16 residues. Germline lookup yields CDR1 SEHNR and CDR2 FQNEAQ (reference sequence). The ends were cut back, 3 bases at V and 7 bases at J, with 16 bases in the middle. CDR3 DNA: TGTGCCAGCAGCTTGGGCCGCCAGGTCCGAAATTCACCCCTCCACTTT. As protein: CASSLGRQVRNSPLHF.

This chain uses TRBV6-2 or TRBV6-3 with TRBJ2-5; D possibly corresponds to TRBD2 (6 bases). The CDR3 extends over 14 amino acids. Trimming cost V 7 bases and J 5 bases, with 17 bases left between them. Germline CDR1 and CDR2: MNHEY and SVGEGT. The CDR3 region has the DNA TGTGCCAGCACCTCCGGCGGGGCCGGGGAGACCCAGTACTTC. Protein product: CASTSGGAGETQYF.

The sample holds one count of this clonotype. V and J are TRBV11-1 and TRBJ2-1; unclear D gene. The CDR3 spans 17 residues. V lost 0 bases and J lost 6, with 18 bases in between. Germline V lookup: CDR1 SGHAT, CDR2 FQDESV (reference sequence). The CDR3 DNA sequence: TGTGCCAGCAGCTTAGCGCGCTCAGCCAAGGATGCCAATGAGCAGTTCTTC. Its protein is CASSLARSAKDANEQFF.

This clonotype was detected ten times or more. The CDR3 nucleotides read TGTGCCAGCAGCTTAACGGGAGGACCGACGGAGACCCAGTACTTC. Protein: CASSLTGGPTETQYF. V is TRBV7-2 and J is TRBJ2-5; TRBD2 matches at 7 bases. The CDR3 contains 15 residues. In germline, CDR1 is SGHTA, CDR2 FQGNSA. Trimming at V came to 2 bases and at J to 5 bases, leaving 8 bases not matched to a gene.

The table lists this clonotype with many counts. The V and J genes are TRBV2 and TRBJ1-2; D is undetermined. V lost 1 base, J lost 4 bases, and 7 bases lay in between. The CDR3 consists of 13 residues. Germline CDR1 and CDR2: SNHLY and FYNNEI. CDR3 coding DNA: TGTGCCAGCAGTGAAGACACATTCTATGGCTACACCTTC. Translated: CASSEDTFYGYTF.

This clonotype was seen a handful of times. The chain couples TRBV6-2 or TRBV6-3 to TRBJ1-1; the D is unclear. V lost 2 bases and J lost 0, with 4 bases in between. Germline lookup yields CDR1 MNHEY and CDR2 SVGEGT. The CDR3 length is 13 residues. This CDR3 is CASSYDLNTEAFF. The DNA of the CDR3 is TGTGCCAGCAGTTACGACTTGAACACTGAAGCTTTCTTT.

A few counts support this clonotype. The rearrangement joins TRBV27 to TRBJ1-1; D is unclear. The CDR3 is made up of 13 amino acids. V lost 1 base and J lost 3, with 6 bases in between. Germline CDR1 reads MNHEY; CDR2 reads SMNVEV (reference sequence). CDR3 in amino acids: CASSLFLDTEAFF. In DNA form, the CDR3 reads TGTGCCAGCAGTTTATTCCTTGACACTGAAGCTTTCTTT.

V gene TRBV6-2 or TRBV6-3 combines with J gene TRBJ1-4; TRBD1 aligns across 7 bases. Germline CDR1 is MNHEY and CDR2 is SVGEGT. This CDR3 region has 14 residues. J lost 4 bases, V lost 4 bases, and 3 bases had no gene match. DNA of the CDR3: TGTGCCAGCAGTTTGACAGGGTTTAATGAAAAACTGTTTTTT. Residues: CASSLTGFNEKLFF.

This chain connects TRBV6-1 to TRBJ2-1; 7 bases agree with TRBD2. The germline V gene encodes CDR1 MNHNS and CDR2 SASEGT. The CDR3 length is 12 residues. V trimming: 6 bases; J trimming: 11 bases; junction bases outside the gene matches: 7. CDR3: CASRGTTEKQFF. CDR3 bases: TGTGCCAGCAGGGGGACTACCGAAAAGCAGTTCTTC.

The rearrangement joins TRBV29-1 to TRBJ2-5; D is ambiguous. CDR1 is SQVTM, CDR2 ANQGSEA, per germline. The CDR3 totals 10 residues. The V and J ends lost 3 bases and 5 bases respectively, with 4 bases between them. The CDR3 reads CSVETETQYF. For the CDR3, the DNA is TGCAGCGTTGAGACGGAGACCCAGTACTTC.

The rearrangement uses TRBV5-1 and TRBJ2-5; no definite D call. Trimming took off 3 bases at V and 5 bases at J, with 14 bases between the two ends. Germline CDR1 SGHRS, CDR2 YFSETQ. The length of the CDR3 is 14 residues. CDR3 nucleotide sequence: TGCGCCAGCAGCTCCGCGGATGGGTGGGAGACCCAGTACTTC. Translating gives CASSSADGWETQYF.

This rearrangement joins TRBV18 to TRBJ2-7; TRBD1 might be the D (6 bases). Germline V CDR1 and CDR2: KGHSH, LQKENI. With 2 bases removed from V and 3 bases from J, the gap between germline ends came to 11 bases. The CDR3 runs to 14 residues. This CDR3 reads CASSPSGQNYEQYF. The CDR3 DNA reads as TGTGCCAGCTCACCATCGGGACAAAACTACGAGCAGTACTTC.

This clonotype was seen a few times. The CDR3 loop is CAILRTSGGTGELFF. Written as DNA, the CDR3 is TGTGCCATCTTACGGACTAGCGGGGGGACCGGGGAGCTGTTTTTT. The V call is TRBV10-3, the J call TRBJ2-2; 14 positions agree with TRBD2. Germline CDR1 ENHRY, CDR2 SYGVKD. The CDR3 extends over 15 amino acids. Losses at the gene ends were 8 bases for V and 5 bases for J; bases not matched to a gene: 4.

The chain joins TRBV18 to TRBJ1-1; the D is unclear. Trimming cost V 1 base and J 0 bases, with 9 bases left between them. Germline lookup yields CDR1 KGHSH and CDR2 LQKENI. This CDR3 contains 15 residues. The CDR3 DNA sequence: TGTGCCAGCTCACCACGCTCCCAGTTGAACACTGAAGCTTTCTTT. The encoded protein is CASSPRSQLNTEAFF.

This clonotype was detected ten times or more. The chain links TRBV5-1 to TRBJ2-1; D is ambiguous. This CDR3 contains 11 residues. The germline V gene has CDR1 SGHRS and CDR2 YFSETQ. V was clipped by 4 bases and J by 4 bases, with 3 bases between them. This CDR3 reads CASSVYNEQFF. In DNA, the CDR3 is TGCGCCAGCAGCGTTTACAATGAGCAGTTCTTC.

This clonotype was seen only a few times. This sequence joins TRBV5-1 and TRBJ2-1; D possibly corresponds to TRBD1 (6 bases). V shed 0 bases and J shed 5 bases, with 6 bases lying between them. The CDR3 has 13 amino acids. Looked up from germline, CDR1 is SGHRS and CDR2 is YFSETQ. The CDR3 protein is CASSLGDNNEQFF. The CDR3 region has the DNA TGCGCCAGCAGCTTGGGGGACAACAATGAGCAGTTCTTC.

This clonotype was observed a few times. The chain couples TRBV7-6 to TRBJ2-3; 10 bases match TRBD2. Germline V gives CDR1 SGHVS, CDR2 FNYEAQ. V shed 0 bases, J shed 2 bases, and the junction held 2 bases outside the gene matches. The CDR3 loop spans 16 amino acids. The CDR3 region has the DNA TGTGCCAGCAGCTTAGCTAGCGGGAGGCACACAGATACGCAGTATTTT. Amino acid sequence: CASSLASGRHTDTQYF. Looking up the rest from reference TRBV7-6 and TRBJ2-3 gives the full variable domain: GAGVSQSPRYKVTKRGQDVALRCDPISGHVSLYWYRQALGQGPEFLTYFNYEAQQDKSGLPNDRFSAERPEGSISTLTIQRTEQRDSAMYRCASSLASGRHTDTQYFGPGTRLTVL.

This clonotype appeared a few times. The chain is built from TRBV5-1 and TRBJ2-7, with a possible D match to TRBD1 (5 bases). CDR1 SGHRS and CDR2 YFSETQ come from the germline V gene. CDR3 length: 13 residues. V shed 4 bases and J shed 7 bases, with 15 bases lying between them. Here the CDR3 DNA reads TGCGCCAGCAGCCTCCGGACATCCTGGGAGCAGTACTTC. Its protein product is CASSLRTSWEQYF.

This clonotype was found many times. This sequence joins TRBV12-3 or TRBV12-4 and TRBJ1-6; D is unclear. Between the trimmed V and J ends, which lost 6 bases and 0 bases, there was a span of 12 bases. There are 16 residues in the CDR3. Written as DNA, the CDR3 is TGTGCCAGCAGACCTGGGGAGGGCTCCTATAATTCACCCCTCCACTTT. This gives the protein CASRPGEGSYNSPLHF.

This clonotype came up a few times. The gene calls are TRBV15 and TRBJ1-1; D gene uncertain. From germline, CDR1 is LNHNV and CDR2 YYDKDF (reference sequence). The CDR3 has 15 residues. V lost 3 bases and J 3 bases, leaving 14 bases between the germline ends. The CDR3 bases are TGTGCCACCAGCAGTGTTGGGCTGGGTTACACTGAAGCTTTCTTT. Amino acids: CATSSVGLGYTEAFF.